Listed here are 13 T cell receptor beta chains from one sample, sequenced in a study of cytomegalovirus exposure and HLA in healthy donors. The PCR ran on 60 Vbeta and 13 Jbeta primers. This table comes from immunoSEQ multiplex PCR, and its TCRdb copy is limited to in-frame clones, with some not included. The top ten clones hold approximately 2% of a sample with 110,000 to 150,000 clones, 72% of them seen once. The sample was PBMCs. These receptors all stem from a man aged 35-49 years in good health and CMV-seronegative.

The chain employs TRBV7-6 and TRBJ2-1, with TRBD2 identical over 11 bases. The CDR3 extends over 15 amino acids. CDR1 SGHVS and CDR2 FNYEAQ come from the germline V gene. V lost 2 bases to trimming and J lost 7 bases; unmatched junction nucleotides: 4. The CDR3, as DNA: TGTGCCAGCAGCTTAACTAGCGGGAGTGAGAATGAGCAGTTCTTC. This sequence encodes CASSLTSGSENEQFF.

The chain links TRBV2 to TRBJ2-7, with 7 bases fitting TRBD1. CDR3 length: 15 amino acids. V lost 2 bases, J lost 7 bases, and 11 bases stayed unmatched. CDR1 and CDR2 from the germline V gene are SNHLY and FYNNEI. DNA for the CDR3: TGTGCCAGCAGTGAATTTTCCGGACAGGCTACGGAGCAGTACTTC. It yields the protein CASSEFSGQATEQYF.

The rearrangement links TRBV4-1 to TRBJ2-1, with 11 nucleotides matching TRBD1. The CDR3 runs 16 residues. Germline V gene sequence: CDR1 MGHRA, CDR2 YSYEKL. J lost 7 bases, V lost 1 base, and 6 bases had no gene match. The CDR3 loop is CASSQVGDRGANEQFF. CDR3 nucleotide sequence: TGCGCCAGCAGCCAAGTTGGGGACAGGGGGGCGAATGAGCAGTTCTTC.

The rearrangement joins TRBV7-9 to TRBJ1-4; no reliable D call. CDR3 size: 14 residues. V shed 5 bases and J shed 5 bases, with 12 bases lying between them. Germline V gene data show CDR1 as SEHNR and CDR2 as FQNEAQ (reference sequence). CDR3 nucleotides: TGTGCCAGCAGCCCACTAACTACGAATGAAAAACTGTTTTTT. Translated: CASSPLTTNEKLFF.

The chain uses TRBV15 and TRBJ2-1, with 9 bases that match TRBD1. The ends lost 5 bases at V and 6 bases at J; junction bases unmatched: 8. The CDR3 consists of 15 residues. Germline-derived CDR1 and CDR2 are LNHNV and YYDKDF (reference sequence). CDR3 DNA sequence: TGTGCCACCAGCCTGAGAACAGGGGGCGCCAATGAGCAGTTCTTC. It is translated as CATSLRTGGANEQFF.

Notes on this clone: Other DNA sequences in the same sample also yield this CDR3. The chain links TRBV9 to TRBJ2-2; no definite D call. Trimming removed 0 bases at V and 1 base at J, with 4 bases between. Per germline, CDR1 SGDLS and CDR2 YYNGEE. The CDR3 is 14 amino acids. CDR3 residues: CASSVAVNTGELFF. CDR3 nucleotide sequence: TGTGCCAGCAGCGTAGCGGTGAACACCGGGGAGCTGTTTTTT.

This chain uses TRBV9 with TRBJ2-7; possible D gene TRBD2, 5 bases. V lost 0 bases to trimming and J lost 1 base, with 23 bases between them. There are 19 residues in the CDR3. Germline V gene data show CDR1 as SGDLS and CDR2 as YYNGEE. The CDR3 here is CASSVVVLGRGPRSYEQYF. DNA of the CDR3: TGTGCCAGCAGCGTAGTAGTTTTGGGCCGCGGGCCGAGATCCTACGAGCAGTACTTC.

The chain employs TRBV27 and TRBJ2-7; 8 bases align to TRBD1. Germline V gives CDR1 MNHEY, CDR2 SMNVEV (reference sequence). The CDR3 runs 17 residues. After removal of 2 bases from V and 7 bases from J, the junction contained 16 bases not matched to a gene. DNA of the CDR3: TGTGCCAGCAGTTTAAGGGTAAGGGCAGGGGGCGCGGGGGAGCAGTACTTC. Protein product: CASSLRVRAGGAGEQYF.

V usage is TRBV7-9 and J usage is TRBJ2-2; TRBD1 aligns across 8 bases. CDR3 length: 15 residues. CDR1 is SEHNR, CDR2 FQNEAQ, per germline (reference sequence). V dropped 5 bases and J dropped 6; count of bases not matched to a gene: 8. The CDR3 loop reads CASSLSTGVAGELFF. The CDR3 DNA sequence: TGTGCCAGCAGCCTATCGACAGGGGTTGCCGGGGAGCTGTTTTTT.

V usage is TRBV28 and J usage is TRBJ2-1; 11 bases align to TRBD2. CDR1 MDHEN and CDR2 SYDVKM come from the germline V gene. There are 17 residues in the CDR3. V shed 1 base, J shed 8 bases, and the junction held 10 bases outside the gene matches. In DNA form, the CDR3 reads TGTGCCAGCAGTTTATTGGGACTAGCGGCACGGATCGATGAGCAGTTCTTC. This codes for CASSLLGLAARIDEQFF.

The chain couples TRBV7-9 to TRBJ1-1; D uncertain. In germline, CDR1 is SEHNR, CDR2 FQNEAQ (reference sequence). This CDR3 contains 13 residues. Trimming pared 1 base from V and 4 bases from J, leaving 7 bases between. DNA of the CDR3: TGTGCCAGCAGCTTAGGTCATAGCACTGAAGCTTTCTTT. The encoded protein is CASSLGHSTEAFF. Using reference TRBV7-9 and TRBJ1-1 for the parts outside the CDR3, the full variable domain is DTGVSQNPRHKITKRGQNVTFRCDPISEHNRLYWYRQTLGQGPEFLTYFQNEAQLEKSRLLSDRFSAERPKGSFSTLEIQRTEQGDSAMYLCASSLGHSTEAFFGQGTRLTVV.

The V and J genes are TRBV5-1 and TRBJ1-1; no reliable D call. The V end was cut by 4 bases, the J end by 2 bases, with 15 bases between. The CDR3 contains 15 residues. Germline V gives CDR1 SGHRS, CDR2 YFSETQ. Here the CDR3 DNA reads TGCGCCAGCAGCCCCTGGACGGAGGTTAACACTGAAGCTTTCTTT. The encoded protein is CASSPWTEVNTEAFF.

The V gene is TRBV5-1, the J gene TRBJ1-5; 7 bases align to TRBD1. CDR1 is SGHRS, CDR2 YFSETQ, per germline. The J segment lost 8 bases and the V segment lost 8 bases, leaving 7 bases of the junction unmatched. The CDR3 consists of 12 residues. CDR3 nucleotide sequence: TGCGCCAGACAGGGGCCCAGGGAGCCCCAGCATTTT. Its protein product is CARQGPREPQHF.